This T cell receptor (beta chain) was recorded in a study of blood T cell repertoires in COVID-19. V was pared by 4 bases and J by 10 bases, with 22 bases between. The CDR3 spans 15 residues. From germline, CDR1 is LGHDT and CDR2 YNNKEL (reference sequence). Clones were read by immunoSEQ multiplex PCR, and TCRdb kept only the in-frame ones, dropping some. Here the sample spans hundreds of thousands of clones, 86% being singletons. The sample consisted of peripheral blood. The V and J genes are TRBV3-1 (or the pseudogene TRBV3-2) and TRBJ1-1; possible D gene TRBD1, 5 bases. This clonotype was obtained from a woman in her 30s with active or convalescent COVID-19. CDR3 coding DNA: TGTGCCAGCAGCCCCCCTTCAGGGCAGGGATCGGGAGCTTTCTTT. It is translated as CASSPPSGQGSGAFF.